The source of this TCR beta chain is a study of identical twins. The CDR3 contains 16 residues. V lost 6 bases to trimming and J lost 6 bases; unmatched junction nucleotides: 13. The sample holds many counts of this clonotype. TCRdb itself ran the 5' RACE reads through MiXCR, one entry per CDR3 protein. The sample records hundreds of thousands of distinct CDR3 sequences, about 20% being singletons. A further study also used this sample, focusing on T cells expressing NK-cell markers. Per that study: CD3+CD56+NKG2C+, CD3+CD56+NKG2C- and CD3+CD56-NKG2C+ T cells, once sorted, supplied the TCR beta repertoires.

The receptor's source is a woman under 30 in good health. The sequenced material came from PBMCs. This rearrangement joins TRBV12-3 or TRBV12-4 to TRBJ2-1; 8 positions agree with TRBD2. This chain's CDR3 is CASSSWGTSPINEQFF. The CDR3 coding sequence is TGTGCCAGCAGCTCGTGGGGGACTAGTCCCATCAATGAGCAGTTCTTC.